This T cell receptor (beta chain) derives from a study of cytomegalovirus exposure and HLA in healthy donors. Whole-study context: Among about 179 million T cells, an earlier analysis found 120 million or so unique TCR beta sequences.

Primers for the PCR totalled 60 Vbeta and 13 Jbeta. TCRdb keeps only in-frame clones here, not all; method: immunoSEQ multiplex PCR. The sample lists 130,000 or so clones, almost 85% occurring once. For this clone: Its antigen is currently unknown.

The study's findings and limits: In a later analysis, a genetic analysis reported fewer productive-TCR N-insertions in an Asian-associated ancestry cluster than the cohort average. An assumption of roughly uniform sequencing depth across donors underlay the presence/absence analyses. Available immune exposure information covered CMV serostatus only.

The sequenced sample was PBMCs. This receptor was identified in a woman aged 40 to 50 in good health and CMV-seronegative.

The CDR3 is CASSPSAGGFGYGYTF. The DNA for the CDR3 is TGTGCCAGCAGTCCCAGCGCAGGGGGCTTCGGCTATGGCTACACCTTC. J is TRBJ1-2 and V is TRBV27; TRBD1 matches at 8 bases. V shed 5 bases and J 4 bases; nucleotides not matched to a gene: 12. Germline-derived CDR1 and CDR2 are MNHEY and SMNVEV (reference sequence). This CDR3 comprises 16 residues.